A selection of T cell receptor beta chains follows, all from one sample in a study of T cell changes during pregnancy in multiple sclerosis. Assay used: immunoSEQ multiplex PCR; TCRdb lists only in-frame clones, some missing. The data contain about 38,000 clones, 90% to 95% of them singletons. This sample comprised CD8+ T cells from peripheral blood mononuclear cells, obtained in the second trimester of pregnancy. Receptors were obtained from a female donor with multiple sclerosis, enrolled in a pregnancy study. CDR3s leave out the opening cysteine and the closing phenylalanine or tryptophan. Each record gives: clone size, V gene, J gene, CDR3 protein. A clone size is listed for some rows: how often the clone was seen (once, few, many), or a class if it is expanded.

>.|TRBV27|TRBJ2-3
ASSSLASGSDTQY
>once|TRBV4-1|TRBJ2-7
ASSQGEGQGGFEQY
>.|TRBV5-1|TRBJ1-1
ASSLSGAEAF
>.|TRBV10-1|TRBJ1-2
ASSEGTGAFLRYT
>.|TRBV30|TRBJ2-3
AWSLAGFADTQY
>once|TRBV7-3|TRBJ2-3
ASSSGTSLADTQY
>.|TRBV27|TRBJ2-2
ASGLAGVRGGELF
>.|TRBV14|TRBJ1-1
ASSQFRGSNTEAF
>.|TRBV10-2|TRBJ2-2
ASRGTAAATGELF
>.|TRBV1|TRBJ2-3
TSSQDRGAGESGERTDTQY
>.|TRBV30|TRBJ2-5
AWRGRSGSLQETQY
>.|TRBV4-3|TRBJ2-5
ASSHRDSANPYQGETQY
>.|TRBV5-1|TRBJ2-5
ASSFNRGGQETQY
>.|TRBV7-9|TRBJ1-4
ASTPPGQGVATNEKLF
>.|TRBV10-1|TRBJ2-1
ASSDIGGLAGPSSSYNEQF
>.|TRBV10-2|TRBJ1-1
ASETGGEAF
>.|TRBV27|TRBJ2-3
ASSPARGDTQY
>.|TRBV6-5|TRBJ2-7
ASSLASEQY
>.|TRBV19|TRBJ2-7
ASSMDSGLEQY
>.|TRBV4-3|TRBJ1-1
ASSQEDWDRGNTEAF
>few|TRBV4-2|TRBJ1-1
ASSFGQGVNTEAF
>.|TRBV11-2|TRBJ2-7
ASSLGTSGYYEQY
>.|TRBV7-8|TRBJ1-2
ASSSGTGDYGYT
>.|TRBV6-1|TRBJ1-5
ASSELQDSNQPQH
>.|TRBV27|TRBJ2-7
ASSNTVSYEQY
>.|TRBV14|TRBJ1-2
ASSQGRTGFSGYT
>.|TRBV10-2|TRBJ1-2
ASTRGMTGGGYT
>.|TRBV10-3|TRBJ2-3
AIKQGPTDTQY
>.|TRBV27|TRBJ2-7
ASSLAPSSYEQY
>.|TRBV19|TRBJ1-1
ASSRRTSMNTEAF
>.|TRBV4-1|TRBJ2-3
ASSQVEGGATDTQY
>once|TRBV9|TRBJ2-1
ASSVGLAEYNEQF
>.|TRBV5-1|TRBJ1-5
ASSLLGRPNQPQH
>once|TRBV27|TRBJ1-4
ASSSGSNEKLF
>.|TRBV19|TRBJ1-1
ASRPGGAGEAF
>.|TRBV2|TRBJ2-1
ASKTGKSSYNEQF
>.|TRBV4-1|TRBJ1-5
ASSQDQGDNQPQH
>.|TRBV19|TRBJ1-1
ASRGGWNTEAF
>.|TRBV12-5|TRBJ2-7
ASGSWDYLQGEQY
>.|TRBV6-1|TRBJ2-1
ASSELGAEQF
>.|TRBV5-8|TRBJ2-2
ASSSGTANTGELF
>.|TRBV28|TRBJ1-1
ASSRNTEAF
>.|TRBV12-5|TRBJ1-2
ASGLVTGAGGYT
>.|TRBV14|TRBJ2-7
ASSQVLGGYEQY
>.|TRBV14|TRBJ2-1
ASSQGDLGLAAYNEQF
>.|TRBV7-6|TRBJ1-1
ASSPTGGGEAF
>.|TRBV5-1|TRBJ2-7
ASSSSGRAKMMSYEQY
>once|TRBV7-9|TRBJ1-2
ASSFYEGNYGYT
>.|TRBV14|TRBJ2-5
ASSPRPGLAGPETQY
>.|TRBV6-5|TRBJ1-6
ASSYSGGASPLH
>.|TRBV27|TRBJ2-7
ASSPTETYEQY
>.|TRBV29-1|TRBJ1-1
SVPKNTEAF
>.|TRBV7-8|TRBJ2-5
ASSPGLAGGLLQETQY
>.|TRBV11-2|TRBJ2-6
ASSWTGEANVLT